This is a list of T cell receptor beta chains from one sample in a study of cytomegalovirus exposure and HLA in healthy donors. Assay used: immunoSEQ multiplex PCR; TCRdb lists only in-frame clones, some missing. The repertoire includes around 37,000 clones, approximately 82% of them detected once, and roughly a tenth sits in the top ten. The sequenced sample was PBMCs. The receptors shown here come from a woman younger than 35 in good health and CMV-seropositive. The CDR3 runs from the conserved cysteine through the conserved F or W.

j_call: TRBJ1-1
v_call: TRBV5-1
cdr3_aa: CASSQGGAGLEAFF

j_call: TRBJ1-6
v_call: TRBV27
cdr3_aa: CASSPLHARGNSPLHF

j_call: TRBJ1-3
v_call: TRBV4-2
cdr3_aa: CASSQGQGTSGNTIYF

j_call: TRBJ2-1
v_call: TRBV5-4
cdr3_aa: CASSPGTSLNEQFF

j_call: TRBJ2-2
v_call: TRBV5-1
cdr3_aa: CASSLDSGGGWTGELFF

j_call: TRBJ2-2
v_call: TRBV18
cdr3_aa: CASSPRAAQSTGELFF

j_call: TRBJ1-1
v_call: TRBV7-9
cdr3_aa: CASSLGGGNTEAFF

j_call: TRBJ2-1
v_call: TRBV19
cdr3_aa: CASSIDLWSGPYNEQFF

j_call: TRBJ2-7
v_call: TRBV19
cdr3_aa: CASTPGTVYEQYF

j_call: TRBJ2-7
v_call: TRBV6-4
cdr3_aa: CASSLLANEQYF

j_call: TRBJ2-1
v_call: TRBV7-9
cdr3_aa: CASSLAVTSGSEQFF

j_call: TRBJ2-3
v_call: TRBV12-1
cdr3_aa: CASSFGVDPLVVDTQYF

j_call: TRBJ2-3
v_call: TRBV4-3
cdr3_aa: CASSQDSTGGTQYF

j_call: TRBJ2-5
v_call: TRBV29-1
cdr3_aa: CSVEGGTGGGTQETQYF

j_call: TRBJ2-7
v_call: TRBV10-2
cdr3_aa: CASRGDRLLEQYF

j_call: TRBJ2-1
v_call: TRBV9
cdr3_aa: CASSGNEQFF

j_call: TRBJ2-2
v_call: TRBV29-1
cdr3_aa: CSVEKAGGFTGELFF

j_call: TRBJ1-4
v_call: TRBV5-5
cdr3_aa: CASSLWDRGTGDEKLFF

j_call: TRBJ1-3
v_call: TRBV27
cdr3_aa: CASSFSQGNTIYF

j_call: TRBJ1-2
v_call: TRBV7-2
cdr3_aa: CASSFGVRENYGYTF

j_call: TRBJ1-6
v_call: TRBV6-1
cdr3_aa: CASSGTGDNSPLHF

j_call: TRBJ1-1
v_call: TRBV29-1
cdr3_aa: CSVVRDRGARTEAFF

j_call: TRBJ2-1
v_call: TRBV4-1
cdr3_aa: CASSQEAGRLWAYNEQFF

j_call: TRBJ2-2
v_call: TRBV29-1
cdr3_aa: CSVQTTGAGELFF

j_call: TRBJ2-1
v_call: TRBV6-1
cdr3_aa: CASNTQGAYNEQFF

j_call: TRBJ1-6
v_call: TRBV27
cdr3_aa: CASRVLSSYNSPLHF

j_call: TRBJ2-4
v_call: TRBV19
cdr3_aa: CASSPTGTGLQNIQYF

j_call: TRBJ2-3
v_call: TRBV18
cdr3_aa: CASSPTGKGTDTQYF

j_call: NA
v_call: TRBV27
cdr3_aa: CASSPTGYEQYF

j_call: TRBJ2-1
v_call: TRBV7-2
cdr3_aa: CASSRSSSYNEQFF

j_call: TRBJ1-5
v_call: TRBV5-4
cdr3_aa: CASSLDQGAGQPQHF

j_call: TRBJ2-1
v_call: TRBV28
cdr3_aa: CASSFSRGRGYNEQFF

j_call: TRBJ1-6
v_call: TRBV30
cdr3_aa: CAWSVRENSPLHF

j_call: TRBJ2-7
v_call: TRBV27
cdr3_aa: CASSLRTSGGLNEQYF

j_call: TRBJ1-6
v_call: TRBV9
cdr3_aa: CASSGRGQRLHF

j_call: TRBJ2-1
v_call: TRBV4-3
cdr3_aa: CASSSQPLITSGGYNEQFF

j_call: TRBJ2-2
v_call: TRBV7-7
cdr3_aa: CASSSTGTHTGELFF

j_call: TRBJ2-7
v_call: TRBV7-7
cdr3_aa: CASSLPTREGPSSYEQYF

j_call: TRBJ2-1
v_call: TRBV19
cdr3_aa: CASSNRGLAGDEQFF

j_call: TRBJ2-7
v_call: TRBV27
cdr3_aa: CASSLFQGTYEQYF

j_call: TRBJ2-3
v_call: TRBV5-1
cdr3_aa: CASSSVAASTDTQYF

j_call: TRBJ2-5
v_call: TRBV7-2
cdr3_aa: CASSLGWTSGGQETQYF

j_call: TRBJ1-5
v_call: TRBV6-6
cdr3_aa: CASSYATVGQPQHF

j_call: TRBJ1-3
v_call: TRBV11-2
cdr3_aa: CASSSNARNTIYF

j_call: TRBJ1-5
v_call: TRBV4-3
cdr3_aa: CASSQGTTNQPQHF

j_call: TRBJ2-7
v_call: TRBV15
cdr3_aa: CATSATRTSGNEQYF

j_call: TRBJ2-3
v_call: TRBV6-4
cdr3_aa: CASSALAGGATDTQYF

j_call: TRBJ2-7
v_call: TRBV19
cdr3_aa: CASSRTLQGSYEQYF

j_call: TRBJ2-3
v_call: TRBV9
cdr3_aa: CASSVDRAGGTDTQYF